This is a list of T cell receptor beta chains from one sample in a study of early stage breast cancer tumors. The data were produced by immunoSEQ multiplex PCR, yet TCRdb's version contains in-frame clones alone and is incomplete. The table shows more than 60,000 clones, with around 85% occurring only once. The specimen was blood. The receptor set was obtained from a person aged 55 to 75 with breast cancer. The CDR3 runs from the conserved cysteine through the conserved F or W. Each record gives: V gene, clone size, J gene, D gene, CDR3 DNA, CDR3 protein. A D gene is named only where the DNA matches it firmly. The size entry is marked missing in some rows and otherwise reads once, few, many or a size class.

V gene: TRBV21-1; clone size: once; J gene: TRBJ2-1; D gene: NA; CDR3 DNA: TGTGCCAGCAGTCCCGGACAGGAGGCGTCTCACAATGAGCAGTTCTTC; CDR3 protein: CASSPGQEASHNEQFF
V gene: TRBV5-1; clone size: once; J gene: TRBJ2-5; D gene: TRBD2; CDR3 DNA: TGCGCCAGCAGCTTCTTGGCACAGCGGGGGGGCGCGAAGACCCAGTACTTC; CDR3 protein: CASSFLAQRGGAKTQYF
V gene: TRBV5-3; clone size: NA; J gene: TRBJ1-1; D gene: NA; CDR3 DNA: TGTGCCAGAAAAGGGGAAAGGGTTGGCACTGAAGCTTTCTTT; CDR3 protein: CARKGERVGTEAFF
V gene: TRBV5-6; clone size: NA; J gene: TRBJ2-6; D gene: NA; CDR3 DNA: TGTGCCAGCAGCCCCGTAGGCTCTGGGGCCAACGTCCTGACTTTC; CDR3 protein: CASSPVGSGANVLTF
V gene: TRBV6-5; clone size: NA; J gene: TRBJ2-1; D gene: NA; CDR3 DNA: TGTGCCAGCAGTTACAGACGCAGCTCCTACAATGAGCAGTTCTTC; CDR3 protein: CASSYRRSSYNEQFF
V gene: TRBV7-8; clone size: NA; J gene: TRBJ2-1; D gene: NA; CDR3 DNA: TGTGCCAGCAGCTCCTCAGGACAGCTGAACAATGAGCAGTTCTTC; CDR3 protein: CASSSSGQLNNEQFF
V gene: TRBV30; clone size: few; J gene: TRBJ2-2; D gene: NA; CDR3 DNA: TGTGCCTGGAGCGGGAACAGGCGGGGAACACGGAGGGAGCTGTTTTTT; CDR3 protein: CAWSGNRRGTRRELFF
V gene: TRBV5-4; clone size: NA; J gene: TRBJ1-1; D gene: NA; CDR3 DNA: TGTGCCAGCAGCCCGGAAGACGGTGAAGCTTTCTTT; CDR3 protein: CASSPEDGEAFF
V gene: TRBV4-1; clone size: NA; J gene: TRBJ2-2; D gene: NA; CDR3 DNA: TGCGCCGGCCGGGACACAAATACCGGGGAGCTGTTTTTT; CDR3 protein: CAGRDTNTGELFF
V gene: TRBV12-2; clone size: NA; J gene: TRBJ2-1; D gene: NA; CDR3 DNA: TGTGCAAGTCGCTTAGTACGCGGTATTGGCGACAATGAGCAGTTCTTC; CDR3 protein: CASRLVRGIGDNEQFF
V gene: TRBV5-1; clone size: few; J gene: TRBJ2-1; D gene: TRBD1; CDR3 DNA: TGCGCCAGCAGCAGAACCGGGACAGGGGGCTACAATGAGCAGTTCTTC; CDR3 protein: CASSRTGTGGYNEQFF
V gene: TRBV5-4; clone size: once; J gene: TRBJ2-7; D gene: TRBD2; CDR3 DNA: TGTGCCAGCAGCTTAGGGCGGGGGGGAGTCGAGCAGTACTTC; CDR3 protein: CASSLGRGGVEQYF
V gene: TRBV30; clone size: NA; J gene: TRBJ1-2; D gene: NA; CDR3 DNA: TGTGCCTGGAGATCCCCAGGGCGTAACTATGGCTACACCTTC; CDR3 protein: CAWRSPGRNYGYTF
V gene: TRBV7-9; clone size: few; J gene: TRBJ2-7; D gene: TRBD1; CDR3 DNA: TGTGCCAGCAGCTCCTTGGGCCGGGACAGGGTACCCGAGCAGTACTTC; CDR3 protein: CASSSLGRDRVPEQYF
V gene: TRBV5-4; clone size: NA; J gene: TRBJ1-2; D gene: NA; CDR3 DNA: TGTGCCAGCAGCTCGGGTTCGGCGTCCCTTAACTATGGCTACACCTTC; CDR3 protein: CASSSGSASLNYGYTF
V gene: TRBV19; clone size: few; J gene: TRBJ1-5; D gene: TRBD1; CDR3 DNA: TGTGCCAGTAGCTTTGGACAGGACGGAAGCGGGCCCCAGCATTTT; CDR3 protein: CASSFGQDGSGPQHF
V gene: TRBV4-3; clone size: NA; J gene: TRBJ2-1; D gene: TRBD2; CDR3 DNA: TGCGCCAGCAGCCAAGTGGCACTAGCGAGCGATGAGCAGTTCTTC; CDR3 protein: CASSQVALASDEQFF
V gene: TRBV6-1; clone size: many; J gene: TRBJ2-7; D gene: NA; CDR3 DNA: TGTGCCAGCACCCCCAGCAGTTACGAGCAGTACTTC; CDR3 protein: CASTPSSYEQYF
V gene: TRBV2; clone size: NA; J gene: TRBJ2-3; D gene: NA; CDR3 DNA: TGTGCCAGCAGTGCACTAGCAGGCAGGGGGGCAGATACGCAGTATTTT; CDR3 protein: CASSALAGRGADTQYF